The entry that follows covers one T cell receptor (beta chain) sequence. Antigen specificity is unknown. The sample belongs to a study of CD8 T cells in Susac syndrome. Study-wide results and caveats: Total CD8+ repertoires held 15 to 20 Susac-specific public clones, while CD8+ TEMRA repertoires held a few. Susac CD8+ clonal expansion peaked in TEMRA cells and active patients.

Patients with Susac syndrome met the recently defined diagnostic criteria for definite or probable disease. The RNA input was roughly 0.5 to 1 ug, and it was reverse transcribed with random hexamers. Amplification of TCR beta CDR3 was carried out by immunoSEQ multiplex PCR, which covered 54 Vbeta and 13 Jbeta segments. TCRdb analysed the immunoSEQ multiplex PCR reads with MiXCR anew, one entry per CDR3 protein. The table lists under 85,000 distinct CDR3 sequences, approximately 93% of them singletons. The clonotype originates from a human donor with Susac syndrome. Sequenced: CD8+ T cells from PBMCs.

CDR3 bases: TGTGCCAGCAGCTGGACAGCTAACACCGGGGAGCTGTTTTTT. Its translation is CASSWTANTGELFF. The rearrangement uses TRBV7-9 and TRBJ2-2; D perhaps matches TRBD1 (6 bases). Trimming cost V 4 bases and J 2 bases, with 8 bases left between them. This CDR3 comprises 14 residues. Germline lookup yields CDR1 SEHNR and CDR2 FQNEAQ (reference sequence).